These T cell receptor beta chains were read from a single sample in a study of blood T cell repertoires in COVID-19. Only in-frame clones appear in the TCRdb table, and some are missing; sequencing was by immunoSEQ multiplex PCR. The repertoire holds just under 100,000 clones, with about 82% as singletons. Sequencing was done on a sample of peripheral blood. These receptors all stem from a woman in her sixties in a cohort sampled during active or convalescent COVID-19. CDR3s include the opening cysteine and the closing phenylalanine or tryptophan. A D gene is named only where the DNA matches it firmly. Only part of the rows carry a size: once, few, many, or a class if the clone is expanded.

cdr3_length clone_size j_call v_call d_call cdr3_aa cdr3_nt
13 - TRBJ1-1 TRBV12-3/TRBV12-4 - CASSLETPSGAFF TGTGCCAGCAGTTTGGAGACCCCATCCGGGGCTTTCTTT
15 - TRBJ1-4 TRBV21-1 - CASRPGQGANEKLFF TGTGCCAGCAGACCTGGACAAGGGGCTAATGAAAAACTGTTTTTT
14 - TRBJ2-5 TRBV7-6 - CASSLGQYQETQYF TGTGCCAGCAGCTTAGGACAGTACCAAGAGACCCAGTACTTC
15 - TRBJ2-7 TRBV27 - CASSPSGTLASEQYF TGTGCCAGCAGTCCCTCCGGGACTCTCGCGTCCGAGCAGTACTTC
16 - TRBJ2-7 TRBV21-1 - CASPHWDRGYSYEQYF TGTGCCAGCCCCCACTGGGACAGGGGATATTCCTACGAGCAGTACTTC
17 - TRBJ1-2 TRBV28 TRBD1 CASSPLFGDRKNYGYTF TGTGCCAGCAGTCCACTCTTCGGGGACAGGAAGAACTATGGCTACACCTTC
13 - TRBJ1-1 TRBV28 TRBD1 CASEDRGRTEAFF TGTGCCAGCGAAGACAGGGGGCGCACTGAAGCTTTCTTT
14 - TRBJ2-1 TRBV5-1 - CASSSPGGGNEQFF TGCGCCAGCAGCTCCCCCGGGGGAGGCAATGAGCAGTTCTTC
15 - TRBJ1-6 TRBV5-6 - CASSLGGLNNSPLHF TGTGCCAGCAGCTTGGGAGGGCTCAACAATTCACCCCTCCACTTT
16 - TRBJ1-3 TRBV2 - CASGRLTGSPGNTIYF TGTGCCAGCGGAAGATTAACAGGGAGCCCTGGAAACACCATATATTTT
16 - TRBJ1-4 TRBV15 - CATSRHAGQGGEKLFF TGTGCCACCAGCAGACACGCAGGCCAAGGAGGAGAAAAACTGTTTTTT
14 - TRBJ2-1 TRBV5-4 - CASSLDRWNNEQFF TGTGCCAGCAGCTTGGACAGGTGGAACAATGAGCAGTTCTTC
15 - TRBJ1-5 TRBV19 TRBD1 CASSTDRAGEQPQHF TGTGCCAGTAGCACGGACAGGGCCGGAGAACAGCCCCAGCATTTT
16 - TRBJ1-5 TRBV7-9 - CASSLAGRLYERPQHF TGTGCCAGCAGCTTAGCGGGCAGGCTTTATGAGAGGCCCCAGCATTTT
14 - TRBJ2-5 TRBV5-6 TRBD1 CASSRGQAKETQYF TGTGCCAGCAGCCGGGGACAGGCCAAGGAGACCCAGTACTTC
12 once TRBJ2-5 TRBV7-8 - CASSLLQGTQYF TGTGCCAGCAGCTTACTGCAGGGGACCCAGTACTTC
13 - TRBJ1-1 TRBV10-1 TRBD1 CASTATGDTEAFF TGCGCCAGCACCGCGACAGGGGACACTGAAGCTTTCTTT
13 - TRBJ1-6 TRBV11-2 - CASREGYNSPLHF TGTGCCAGCAGGGAGGGCTATAATTCACCCCTCCACTTT
15 - TRBJ1-6 TRBV19 TRBD1 CASRRTGDGESPLHF TGTGCCAGTAGGCGGACAGGGGATGGAGAATCACCCCTCCACTTT
14 - TRBJ1-4 TRBV2 - CASSPDTANEKLFF TGTGCCAGCAGTCCGGACACCGCTAATGAAAAACTGTTTTTT
15 - TRBJ2-5 TRBV5-1 TRBD2 CASSRQGLAGETQYF TGCGCCAGCAGCCGGCAGGGACTAGCGGGAGAGACCCAGTACTTC
16 few TRBJ2-1 TRBV5-1 - CASSPGRGGLQWEQFF TGCGCCAGCAGCCCGGGGCGGGGCGGACTACAATGGGAGCAGTTCTTC
17 - TRBJ2-3 TRBV11-2 TRBD2 CASSLGMAGGQLNTQYF TGTGCCAGCAGCTTAGGAATGGCGGGGGGCCAGTTGAATACGCAGTATTTT
15 few TRBJ1-2 TRBV9 - CASGISMGRSYGYTF TGTGCCAGCGGGATAAGCATGGGGCGGAGCTATGGCTACACCTTC
15 - TRBJ1-1 TRBV11-2 - CASSRREPLNTEAFF TGTGCCAGCAGTCGAAGGGAGCCCTTGAACACTGAAGCTTTCTTT
15 - TRBJ2-1 TRBV9 - CASSEGEGSYNEQFF TGTGCCAGCAGCGAGGGGGAGGGCTCCTACAATGAGCAGTTCTTC
14 - TRBJ1-1 TRBV2 - CASSGLRSNTEAFF TGTGCCAGCAGTGGTCTCAGATCGAACACTGAAGCTTTCTTT
18 - TRBJ2-1 TRBV2 TRBD2 CASRLGRTSYLGGYEQFF TGTGCCAGCAGACTCGGACGGACTAGCTACCTCGGAGGCTATGAGCAGTTCTTC
15 - TRBJ2-7 TRBV18 - CASSRDFNANYEQYF TGTGCCAGCTCACGGGACTTCAATGCTAACTACGAGCAGTACTTC
17 - TRBJ2-5 TRBV27 TRBD2 CASSSLGLAETSETQYF TGTGCCAGCAGTTCCCTGGGACTAGCGGAGACCTCGGAGACCCAGTACTTC
16 - TRBJ1-1 TRBV4-2 TRBD1 CASSQRARTGKTEAFF TGTGCCAGCAGCCAAAGGGCACGGACAGGGAAGACTGAAGCTTTCTTT
14 few TRBJ2-1 TRBV7-9 - CASSSSVSYNEQFF TGTGCCAGCAGCTCTAGCGTCTCCTACAATGAGCAGTTCTTC
15 - TRBJ2-7 TRBV5-1 TRBD1 CASSRQGQGASEQYF TGCGCCAGCAGCCGCCAGGGACAGGGGGCGTCCGAGCAGTACTTC
14 few TRBJ2-2 TRBV5-1 - CASSPDGRPGELFF TGCGCCAGCAGCCCTGATGGGCGCCCCGGGGAGCTGTTTTTT
13 - TRBJ1-2 TRBV18 - CASSPPGQYGYTF TGTGCCAGCTCACCACCTGGGCAGTATGGCTACACCTTC
15 - TRBJ2-7 TRBV7-6 TRBD2 CASSLGAGGSYEQYF TGTGCCAGCAGCTTAGGGGCGGGGGGTTCCTACGAGCAGTACTTC
14 - TRBJ1-2 TRBV15 TRBD1 CATSTAAGGFGYTF TGTGCCACCAGCACGGCGGCAGGGGGCTTTGGCTACACCTTC
12 - TRBJ1-2 TRBV29-1 - CSVGTVNYGYTF TGCAGCGTTGGTACAGTTAACTATGGCTACACCTTC
15 - TRBJ1-2 TRBV4-1 - CASSQEPPGNYGYTF TGCGCCAGCAGCCAAGAACCGCCAGGGAACTATGGCTACACCTTC
13 - TRBJ2-7 TRBV5-5 TRBD2 CASSFTGGDEQYF TGTGCCAGCAGCTTCACGGGAGGGGACGAGCAGTACTTC
14 - TRBJ2-3 TRBV19 - CASTASGITDTQYF TGTGCCAGTACCGCGTCGGGTATCACAGATACGCAGTATTTT
15 - TRBJ2-7 TRBV5-6 TRBD2 CASSLSPGGYYEQYF TGTGCCAGCAGCTTGTCGCCGGGGGGGTACTACGAGCAGTACTTC
14 once TRBJ1-2 TRBV4-2 - CASSRPEGAGGYTF TGTGCCAGCAGCCGACCCGAGGGAGCGGGGGGCTACACCTTC
13 few TRBJ1-5 TRBV27 - CASRGTGGQPQHF TGTGCCAGCAGGGGGACGGGAGGGCAGCCCCAGCATTTT
16 - TRBJ1-2 TRBV7-9 - CASSLKQGVEFDGYTF TGTGCCAGCAGCCTTAAACAGGGTGTTGAGTTTGATGGCTACACCTTC
16 - TRBJ2-1 TRBV5-1 TRBD1 CASSQMGQGTFEEQFF TGCGCCAGCAGCCAAATGGGACAGGGCACATTTGAGGAGCAGTTCTTC
16 - TRBJ1-2 TRBV12-2 - CASRLAVFKGDYGYTF TGTGCAAGTCGCTTAGCGGTCTTTAAAGGGGACTATGGCTACACCTTC
14 few TRBJ2-2 TRBV11-3 TRBD1 CASSSQGADGELFF TGTGCCAGCAGCTCTCAGGGGGCAGACGGGGAGCTGTTTTTT
14 - TRBJ1-2 TRBV5-1 - CASSAGTEAYGYTF TGCGCCAGCAGCGCGGGGACCGAGGCTTATGGCTACACCTTC
14 - TRBJ1-2 TRBV30 - CAWAGGDGATGYTF TGTGCCTGGGCGGGGGGCGATGGGGCAACAGGCTACACCTTC
17 - TRBJ1-1 TRBV3-1/TRBV3-2 - CASSHPSTSPWDIEAFF TGTGCCAGCAGCCACCCCTCGACGTCACCTTGGGACATTGAAGCTTTCTTT
14 - TRBJ2-7 TRBV18 - CASSPLAASYEQYF TGTGCCAGCTCACCGTTAGCGGCGTCCTACGAGCAGTACTTC
14 - TRBJ2-2 TRBV10-1 - CASRGDSGGGELFF TGCGCCAGCCGCGGGGACAGTGGCGGGGGGGAGCTGTTTTTT
16 - TRBJ1-2 TRBV28 TRBD1 CASSVPGTGAVYGYTF TGTGCCAGCAGCGTACCCGGGACAGGAGCGGTCTATGGCTACACCTTC
14 - TRBJ2-7 TRBV11-2 - CASSGTGFSYEQYF TGTGCCAGCAGCGGAACAGGGTTCTCCTACGAGCAGTACTTC